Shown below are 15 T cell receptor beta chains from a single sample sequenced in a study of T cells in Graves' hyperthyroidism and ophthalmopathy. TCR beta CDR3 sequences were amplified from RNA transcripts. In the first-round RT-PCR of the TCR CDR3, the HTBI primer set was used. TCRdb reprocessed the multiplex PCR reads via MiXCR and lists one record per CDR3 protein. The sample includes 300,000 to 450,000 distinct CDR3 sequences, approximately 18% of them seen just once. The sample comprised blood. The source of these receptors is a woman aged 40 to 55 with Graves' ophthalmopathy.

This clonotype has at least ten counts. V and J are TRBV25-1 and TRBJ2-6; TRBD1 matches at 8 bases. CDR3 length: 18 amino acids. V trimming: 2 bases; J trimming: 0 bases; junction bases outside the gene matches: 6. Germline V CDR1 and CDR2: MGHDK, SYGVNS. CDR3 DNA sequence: TGTGCCAGCAGTGAAGACGGGACAGGAAACTCTGGGGCCAACGTCCTGACTTTC. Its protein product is CASSEDGTGNSGANVLTF.

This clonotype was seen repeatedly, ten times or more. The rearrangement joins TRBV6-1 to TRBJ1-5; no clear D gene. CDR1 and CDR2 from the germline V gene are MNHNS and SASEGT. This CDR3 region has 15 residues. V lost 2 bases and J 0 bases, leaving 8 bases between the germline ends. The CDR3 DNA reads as TGTGCCAGCAGTGAACTGAAAGATAGCAATCAGCCCCAGCATTTT. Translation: CASSELKDSNQPQHF.

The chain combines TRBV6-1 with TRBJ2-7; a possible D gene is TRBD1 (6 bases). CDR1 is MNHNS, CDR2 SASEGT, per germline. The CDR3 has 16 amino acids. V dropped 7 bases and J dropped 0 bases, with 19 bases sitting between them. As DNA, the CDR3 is TGTGCCAGCACATTATCCAGGGGATCCGGCTCCTACGAGCAGTACTTC. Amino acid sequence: CASTLSRGSGSYEQYF.

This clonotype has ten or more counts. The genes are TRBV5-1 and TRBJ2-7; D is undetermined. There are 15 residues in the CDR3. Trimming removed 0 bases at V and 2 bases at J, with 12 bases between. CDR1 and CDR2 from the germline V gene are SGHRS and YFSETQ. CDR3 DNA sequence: TGCGCCAGCAGCTTGGGATTCGGATTGGCCTACGAGCAGTACTTC. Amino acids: CASSLGFGLAYEQYF.

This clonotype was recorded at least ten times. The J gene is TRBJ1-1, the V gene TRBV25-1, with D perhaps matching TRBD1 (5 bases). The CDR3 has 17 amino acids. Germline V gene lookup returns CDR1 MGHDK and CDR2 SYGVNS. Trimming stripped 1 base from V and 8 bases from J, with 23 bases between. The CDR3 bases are TGTGCCAGCAGTGAATCGGGCAGGGTTGGTGGTTTTTCGGAAGCTTTCTTT. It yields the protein CASSESGRVGGFSEAFF.

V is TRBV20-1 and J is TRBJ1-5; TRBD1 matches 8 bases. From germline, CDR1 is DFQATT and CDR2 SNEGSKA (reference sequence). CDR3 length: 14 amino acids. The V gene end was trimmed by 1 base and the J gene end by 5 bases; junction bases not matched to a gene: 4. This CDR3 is CSARAGTGYQPQHF. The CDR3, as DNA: TGCAGTGCTAGAGCCGGGACAGGTTATCAGCCCCAGCATTTT.

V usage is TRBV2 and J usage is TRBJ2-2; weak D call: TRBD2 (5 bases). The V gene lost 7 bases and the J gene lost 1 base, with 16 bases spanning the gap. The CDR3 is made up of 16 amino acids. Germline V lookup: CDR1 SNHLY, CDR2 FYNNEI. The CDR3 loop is CASKVLAGMNTGELFF. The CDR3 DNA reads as TGTGCCAGCAAAGTTCTAGCAGGAATGAACACCGGGGAGCTGTTTTTT.

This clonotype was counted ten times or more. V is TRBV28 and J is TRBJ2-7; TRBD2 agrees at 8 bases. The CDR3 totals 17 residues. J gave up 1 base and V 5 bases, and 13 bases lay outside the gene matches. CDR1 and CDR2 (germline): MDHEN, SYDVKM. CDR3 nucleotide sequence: TGTGCCAGCAGTCCCATGGCTTTAAGCGGGAGTTCCTACGAGCAGTACTTC. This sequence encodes CASSPMALSGSSYEQYF.

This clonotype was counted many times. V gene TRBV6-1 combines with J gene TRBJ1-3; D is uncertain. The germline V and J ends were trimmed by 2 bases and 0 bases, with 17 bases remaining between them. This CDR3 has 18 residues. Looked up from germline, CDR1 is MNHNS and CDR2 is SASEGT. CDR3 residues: CASSEWGRASISGNTIYF. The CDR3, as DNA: TGTGCCAGCAGTGAATGGGGTCGCGCATCCATCTCTGGAAACACCATATATTTT.

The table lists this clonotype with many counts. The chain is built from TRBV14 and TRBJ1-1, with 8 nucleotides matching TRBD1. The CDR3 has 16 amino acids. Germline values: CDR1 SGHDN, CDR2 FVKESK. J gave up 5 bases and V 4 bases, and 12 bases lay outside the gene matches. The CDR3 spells CASSRDHRGRETEAFF. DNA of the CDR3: TGTGCCAGCAGCCGAGACCACAGGGGGAGAGAGACTGAAGCTTTCTTT.

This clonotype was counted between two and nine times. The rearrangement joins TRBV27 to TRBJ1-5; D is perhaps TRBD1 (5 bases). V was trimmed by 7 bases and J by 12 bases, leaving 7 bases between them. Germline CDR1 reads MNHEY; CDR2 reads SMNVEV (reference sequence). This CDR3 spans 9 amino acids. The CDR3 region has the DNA TGTGCCAGCAAAGGGGTCCAGCATTTT. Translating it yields CASKGVQHF.

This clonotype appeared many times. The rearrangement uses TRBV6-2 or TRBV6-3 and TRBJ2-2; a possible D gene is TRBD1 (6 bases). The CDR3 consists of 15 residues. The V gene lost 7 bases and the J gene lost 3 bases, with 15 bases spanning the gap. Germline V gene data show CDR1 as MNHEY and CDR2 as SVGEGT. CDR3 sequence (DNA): TGTGCCAGCAAGGCAGGGGTTATTGACACCGGGGAGCTGTTTTTT. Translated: CASKAGVIDTGELFF.

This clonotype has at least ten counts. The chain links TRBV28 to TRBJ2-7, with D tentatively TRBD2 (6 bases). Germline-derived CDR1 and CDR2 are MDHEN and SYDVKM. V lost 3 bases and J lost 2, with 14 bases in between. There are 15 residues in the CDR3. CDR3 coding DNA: TGTGCCAGCAGTTTGGGACTCGACGGGGCCTACGAGCAGTACTTC. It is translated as CASSLGLDGAYEQYF.

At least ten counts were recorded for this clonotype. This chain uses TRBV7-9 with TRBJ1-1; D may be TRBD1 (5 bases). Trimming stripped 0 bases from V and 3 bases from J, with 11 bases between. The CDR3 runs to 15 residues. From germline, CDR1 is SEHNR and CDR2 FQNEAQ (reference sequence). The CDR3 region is CASSLARQGDTEAFF. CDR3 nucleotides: TGTGCCAGCAGCTTAGCGAGGCAGGGCGACACTGAAGCTTTCTTT.

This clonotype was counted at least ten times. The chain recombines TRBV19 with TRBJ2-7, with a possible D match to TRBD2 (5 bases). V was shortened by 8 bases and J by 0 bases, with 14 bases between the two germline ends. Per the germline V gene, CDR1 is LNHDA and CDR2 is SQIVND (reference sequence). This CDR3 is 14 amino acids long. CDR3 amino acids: CASSDSTSSYEQYF. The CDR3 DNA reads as TGTGCCAGTTCGGACTCCACTAGCTCCTACGAGCAGTACTTC.